Listed below are T cell receptor beta chains from one sample, sequenced in a study of T-cell memory formation after mild COVID-19. TCRdb analysed the 5' RACE reads with MiXCR anew, one entry per CDR3 protein. The profile shows roughly 130,000 distinct CDR3 sequences, about 18% of them singletons. The specimen was PBMCs or a T cell subset sorted from them (not recorded which). Receptors were obtained from a man aged 18 to 30 who had mild COVID-19 (a few samples of this study predate the infection). Cell type and time point are not known. The CDR3 runs from the conserved cysteine through the conserved F or W. Fields, in order: V gene, J gene, D gene, CDR3 length, CDR3 protein. D genes are given only for firm matches.

V gene: TRBV4-3
J gene: TRBJ2-1
D gene: .
CDR3 length: 14
CDR3 protein: CASSQDPAAGRQFF

V gene: TRBV5-1
J gene: TRBJ2-7
D gene: .
CDR3 length: 12
CDR3 protein: CASSLSGNEQYF

V gene: TRBV2
J gene: TRBJ2-2
D gene: .
CDR3 length: 11
CDR3 protein: CARQNTGELFF

V gene: TRBV5-1
J gene: TRBJ2-2
D gene: .
CDR3 length: 14
CDR3 protein: CASSWDGNTGELFF

V gene: TRBV3-1
J gene: TRBJ2-4
D gene: .
CDR3 length: 13
CDR3 protein: CASSPSEIGIQYF

V gene: TRBV12-3/TRBV12-4
J gene: TRBJ2-5
D gene: TRBD2
CDR3 length: 14
CDR3 protein: CASTPSQRGMAQYF

V gene: TRBV20-1
J gene: TRBJ1-2
D gene: .
CDR3 length: 13
CDR3 protein: CSAPDEANYGYTF

V gene: TRBV6-5
J gene: TRBJ1-1
D gene: .
CDR3 length: 15
CDR3 protein: CASSYSRGASDEAFF

V gene: TRBV5-1
J gene: TRBJ2-3
D gene: TRBD1
CDR3 length: 14
CDR3 protein: CASSRTGGPDTQYF

V gene: TRBV29-1
J gene: TRBJ2-3
D gene: TRBD2
CDR3 length: 14
CDR3 protein: CSVGIAGPTDTQYF

V gene: TRBV7-9
J gene: TRBJ2-3
D gene: TRBD2
CDR3 length: 16
CDR3 protein: CASSQLLAGDTDTQYF

V gene: TRBV7-2
J gene: TRBJ2-3
D gene: .
CDR3 length: 14
CDR3 protein: CASRTGTASYAQYF

V gene: TRBV27
J gene: TRBJ2-6
D gene: .
CDR3 length: 16
CDR3 protein: CASTQMYSSGANVLTF

V gene: TRBV25-1
J gene: TRBJ2-3
D gene: .
CDR3 length: 15
CDR3 protein: CASTLREGLTDTQYF

V gene: TRBV10-3
J gene: TRBJ2-1
D gene: .
CDR3 length: 15
CDR3 protein: CAISESTTDGDEQFF

V gene: TRBV11-2
J gene: TRBJ2-1
D gene: TRBD1
CDR3 length: 13
CDR3 protein: CASSSNRGLEQFF

V gene: TRBV20-1
J gene: TRBJ1-4
D gene: .
CDR3 length: 11
CDR3 protein: CSASRNEKLFF

V gene: TRBV18
J gene: TRBJ2-5
D gene: TRBD2
CDR3 length: 16
CDR3 protein: CASSPRGTSGGETQYF

V gene: TRBV7-8
J gene: TRBJ1-1
D gene: .
CDR3 length: 15
CDR3 protein: CASSSLGSPATEAFF

V gene: TRBV27
J gene: TRBJ2-3
D gene: .
CDR3 length: 15
CDR3 protein: CASSLRPGDTDTQYF

V gene: TRBV7-2
J gene: TRBJ2-1
D gene: .
CDR3 length: 13
CDR3 protein: CASSPLHSGSQFF

V gene: TRBV5-1
J gene: TRBJ2-5
D gene: .
CDR3 length: 13
CDR3 protein: CASSLYGTETQYF

V gene: TRBV4-2
J gene: TRBJ2-2
D gene: .
CDR3 length: 16
CDR3 protein: CASSQDTRPNTGELFF

V gene: TRBV6-2/TRBV6-3
J gene: TRBJ1-1
D gene: .
CDR3 length: 14
CDR3 protein: CASSPHSGSTEAFF

V gene: TRBV7-2
J gene: TRBJ2-1
D gene: TRBD2
CDR3 length: 13
CDR3 protein: CASNRGGENEQFF

V gene: TRBV7-9
J gene: TRBJ1-2
D gene: .
CDR3 length: 14
CDR3 protein: CASSFAGIRDGYTF

V gene: TRBV11-2
J gene: TRBJ2-7
D gene: TRBD1
CDR3 length: 13
CDR3 protein: CASSLDRVREQYF

V gene: TRBV7-2
J gene: TRBJ2-3
D gene: TRBD1
CDR3 length: 15
CDR3 protein: CASRQQGLETDTQYF

V gene: TRBV9
J gene: TRBJ2-3
D gene: .
CDR3 length: 17
CDR3 protein: CASSVDSWGLVTDTQYF

V gene: TRBV7-9
J gene: TRBJ1-1
D gene: .
CDR3 length: 14
CDR3 protein: CASSLGAGFTEAFF

V gene: TRBV9
J gene: TRBJ2-1
D gene: TRBD2
CDR3 length: 15
CDR3 protein: CASSVAASGGREQFF

V gene: TRBV20-1
J gene: TRBJ2-4
D gene: .
CDR3 length: 15
CDR3 protein: CSAPSTSRVKNIQYF

V gene: TRBV7-3
J gene: TRBJ1-6
D gene: TRBD1
CDR3 length: 15
CDR3 protein: CASSPQGAKNSPLHF

V gene: TRBV7-9
J gene: TRBJ1-3
D gene: TRBD1
CDR3 length: 19
CDR3 protein: CASSLDGQGIGWSGNTIYF

V gene: TRBV7-2
J gene: TRBJ2-3
D gene: .
CDR3 length: 14
CDR3 protein: CASSTRRETDTQYF

V gene: TRBV9
J gene: TRBJ1-3
D gene: .
CDR3 length: 16
CDR3 protein: CASSAPGSWTGNTIYF

V gene: TRBV11-2
J gene: TRBJ2-2
D gene: .
CDR3 length: 14
CDR3 protein: CASSPRLNTGELFF

V gene: TRBV3-1
J gene: TRBJ2-5
D gene: .
CDR3 length: 14
CDR3 protein: CASSQLAGQETQYF

V gene: TRBV7-8
J gene: TRBJ2-2
D gene: TRBD1
CDR3 length: 15
CDR3 protein: CASSHRDRTFGELFF

V gene: TRBV11-3
J gene: TRBJ2-3
D gene: TRBD2
CDR3 length: 14
CDR3 protein: CASSMRGATDTQYF

V gene: TRBV6-1
J gene: TRBJ2-3
D gene: .
CDR3 length: 13
CDR3 protein: CASSERITDTQYF

V gene: TRBV6-6
J gene: TRBJ1-5
D gene: .
CDR3 length: 16
CDR3 protein: CASSYVGRGSNQPQHF

V gene: TRBV7-7
J gene: TRBJ2-1
D gene: TRBD2
CDR3 length: 13
CDR3 protein: CASSGGEGNEQFF

V gene: TRBV20-1
J gene: TRBJ2-5
D gene: TRBD2
CDR3 length: 14
CDR3 protein: CSARVAGHQETQYF

V gene: TRBV6-2/TRBV6-3
J gene: TRBJ2-2
D gene: .
CDR3 length: 13
CDR3 protein: CASRDPYTGELFF

V gene: TRBV12-3/TRBV12-4
J gene: TRBJ2-3
D gene: .
CDR3 length: 14
CDR3 protein: CASSLRGVRDTQYF

V gene: TRBV5-1
J gene: TRBJ2-2
D gene: .
CDR3 length: 13
CDR3 protein: CASSSMNTGELFF

V gene: TRBV7-2
J gene: TRBJ2-1
D gene: .
CDR3 length: 12
CDR3 protein: CASGSFGNEQFF

V gene: TRBV6-2/TRBV6-3
J gene: TRBJ2-7
D gene: TRBD2
CDR3 length: 13
CDR3 protein: CASTNKGGYEQYF

V gene: TRBV5-1
J gene: TRBJ2-5
D gene: TRBD2
CDR3 length: 14
CDR3 protein: CASSLTSVQETQYF

V gene: TRBV5-5
J gene: TRBJ2-2
D gene: .
CDR3 length: 14
CDR3 protein: CASSLGTNTGELFF

V gene: TRBV4-1
J gene: TRBJ1-1
D gene: .
CDR3 length: 18
CDR3 protein: CASSPRHLGGDMNTEAFF

V gene: TRBV5-6
J gene: TRBJ2-1
D gene: .
CDR3 length: 13
CDR3 protein: CASSLDENNEQFF

V gene: TRBV19
J gene: TRBJ2-3
D gene: .
CDR3 length: 19
CDR3 protein: CASSSPDGASRLSTDTQYF

V gene: TRBV15
J gene: TRBJ1-5
D gene: .
CDR3 length: 13
CDR3 protein: CATSRRGNQPQHF

V gene: TRBV3-1
J gene: TRBJ2-2
D gene: TRBD2
CDR3 length: 15
CDR3 protein: CASSRLAGFDGELFF

V gene: TRBV5-1
J gene: TRBJ2-1
D gene: TRBD2
CDR3 length: 15
CDR3 protein: CASGSGASSYNEQFF

V gene: TRBV24-1
J gene: TRBJ1-2
D gene: TRBD1
CDR3 length: 13
CDR3 protein: CATSDGTGFGYTF

V gene: TRBV24-1
J gene: TRBJ2-1
D gene: TRBD2
CDR3 length: 14
CDR3 protein: CATSFGRGYNEQFF